This T cell receptor (beta chain) was obtained from a study of cytomegalovirus exposure and HLA in healthy donors. Separate from the 666-subject first cohort was the approximately 120-subject validation cohort, to which the donors belonged. Profiling relied on immunoSEQ multiplex PCR, and the TCRdb table lists in-frame clones only, not all of them. The profile covers about 57,000 clones, with 80% to 95% appearing a single time and roughly 6% taken by the ten largest. In the case of this clone: Its target is not known.

Study conclusions and caveats: The authors enumerated over 150 TCR beta chains as linked to cytomegalovirus. Reportedly, cytomegalovirus status was diagnosed with high sensitivity and specificity. Some public TCRs appeared in many individuals, while most sequences were rare.

Per the germline V gene, CDR1 is SGHTA and CDR2 is FQGTGA. The CDR3 runs 13 residues. Trimming cost V 5 bases and J 1 base, with 8 bases left between them. This TCR came from a woman aged 18-35 years in good health and CMV-seronegative. The rearrangement links TRBV7-3 to TRBJ1-1; D not certain. The specimen sequenced was PBMCs. CDR3 in amino acids: CASSRVGNTEAFF. The CDR3 DNA reads as TGTGCCAGCAGCCGGGTGGGGAACACTGAAGCTTTCTTT.